This T cell receptor beta chain was profiled in a study of blood T cell repertoires in COVID-19. TCRdb's copy holds only in-frame clones and misses some; the assay was immunoSEQ multiplex PCR. The sample includes 120,000 or so clones, 65% to 85% of them seen just once. After removal of 8 bases from V and 8 bases from J, the junction contained 10 bases not matched to a gene. The CDR3 sequence is 13 residues long. This sequence originates from a man between 65 and 85 years old with acute or convalescent COVID-19. The genes are TRBV12-3 or TRBV12-4 and TRBJ1-2, with TRBD1 matching over 8 bases. The sample was peripheral blood. The CDR3 DNA is TGTGCCAGCGCTAGTACAGGGGGAGGCGGCTACACCTTC. Its translation: CASASTGGGGYTF.